The clone carrying this TCR beta chain came up a few times. V trimming: 3 bases; J trimming: 4 bases; junction bases outside the gene matches: 6. Germline V gene sequence: CDR1 MNHNY, CDR2 SVGAGI (reference sequence). The CDR3 has 17 amino acids. The data belong to a study of T-cell reconstitution after alpha-beta-depleted transplantation in children. Molecular barcoding with unique molecular identifiers was used for the TCRbeta library. TCRdb reprocessed the PCR reads with MiXCR, giving one entry per CDR3 protein. The sample consists of approximately 390,000 distinct CDR3 sequences, approximately 11% of them appearing once.

The chain carries TRBV6-6 and TRBJ2-2; TRBD1 aligns across 12 bases. The sample here was PBMCs from the stem cell graft donor, taken from the stem cell graft. The TCR originated in a human donor who donated a stem cell graft to a child with acute myeloid leukemia. The CDR3: CASSYRPGQGATGELFF. CDR3 DNA: TGTGCCAGCAGTTATCGTCCGGGACAGGGGGCCACCGGGGAGCTGTTTTTT.